The TCR beta chain described here comes from a study of blood T cell repertoires in COVID-19. Turning to the study itself: T cells, B-cell-depleted T cells, or PBMCs provided the cDNA or gDNA that served as material.

The CDR3 is made up of 18 amino acids. Trimming removed 7 bases from V and 3 bases from J; junction bases left unmatched: 20. CDR1 and CDR2 (germline): SQVTM, ANQGSEA. Sequencing used immunoSEQ multiplex PCR; TCRdb keeps in-frame clones, though not all of them. This table holds under 350,000 clones, roughly 91% found once. The clonotype originates from a man aged 35-49 years with acute or convalescent COVID-19. The sample consisted of peripheral blood. This chain connects TRBV29-1 to TRBJ1-1; 10 nucleotides agree with TRBD1. In DNA, the CDR3 is TGCAGCGGAATGTACCGGGGGACAGGGGCCAGCAGATACACTGAAGCTTTCTTT. It yields the protein CSGMYRGTGASRYTEAFF.